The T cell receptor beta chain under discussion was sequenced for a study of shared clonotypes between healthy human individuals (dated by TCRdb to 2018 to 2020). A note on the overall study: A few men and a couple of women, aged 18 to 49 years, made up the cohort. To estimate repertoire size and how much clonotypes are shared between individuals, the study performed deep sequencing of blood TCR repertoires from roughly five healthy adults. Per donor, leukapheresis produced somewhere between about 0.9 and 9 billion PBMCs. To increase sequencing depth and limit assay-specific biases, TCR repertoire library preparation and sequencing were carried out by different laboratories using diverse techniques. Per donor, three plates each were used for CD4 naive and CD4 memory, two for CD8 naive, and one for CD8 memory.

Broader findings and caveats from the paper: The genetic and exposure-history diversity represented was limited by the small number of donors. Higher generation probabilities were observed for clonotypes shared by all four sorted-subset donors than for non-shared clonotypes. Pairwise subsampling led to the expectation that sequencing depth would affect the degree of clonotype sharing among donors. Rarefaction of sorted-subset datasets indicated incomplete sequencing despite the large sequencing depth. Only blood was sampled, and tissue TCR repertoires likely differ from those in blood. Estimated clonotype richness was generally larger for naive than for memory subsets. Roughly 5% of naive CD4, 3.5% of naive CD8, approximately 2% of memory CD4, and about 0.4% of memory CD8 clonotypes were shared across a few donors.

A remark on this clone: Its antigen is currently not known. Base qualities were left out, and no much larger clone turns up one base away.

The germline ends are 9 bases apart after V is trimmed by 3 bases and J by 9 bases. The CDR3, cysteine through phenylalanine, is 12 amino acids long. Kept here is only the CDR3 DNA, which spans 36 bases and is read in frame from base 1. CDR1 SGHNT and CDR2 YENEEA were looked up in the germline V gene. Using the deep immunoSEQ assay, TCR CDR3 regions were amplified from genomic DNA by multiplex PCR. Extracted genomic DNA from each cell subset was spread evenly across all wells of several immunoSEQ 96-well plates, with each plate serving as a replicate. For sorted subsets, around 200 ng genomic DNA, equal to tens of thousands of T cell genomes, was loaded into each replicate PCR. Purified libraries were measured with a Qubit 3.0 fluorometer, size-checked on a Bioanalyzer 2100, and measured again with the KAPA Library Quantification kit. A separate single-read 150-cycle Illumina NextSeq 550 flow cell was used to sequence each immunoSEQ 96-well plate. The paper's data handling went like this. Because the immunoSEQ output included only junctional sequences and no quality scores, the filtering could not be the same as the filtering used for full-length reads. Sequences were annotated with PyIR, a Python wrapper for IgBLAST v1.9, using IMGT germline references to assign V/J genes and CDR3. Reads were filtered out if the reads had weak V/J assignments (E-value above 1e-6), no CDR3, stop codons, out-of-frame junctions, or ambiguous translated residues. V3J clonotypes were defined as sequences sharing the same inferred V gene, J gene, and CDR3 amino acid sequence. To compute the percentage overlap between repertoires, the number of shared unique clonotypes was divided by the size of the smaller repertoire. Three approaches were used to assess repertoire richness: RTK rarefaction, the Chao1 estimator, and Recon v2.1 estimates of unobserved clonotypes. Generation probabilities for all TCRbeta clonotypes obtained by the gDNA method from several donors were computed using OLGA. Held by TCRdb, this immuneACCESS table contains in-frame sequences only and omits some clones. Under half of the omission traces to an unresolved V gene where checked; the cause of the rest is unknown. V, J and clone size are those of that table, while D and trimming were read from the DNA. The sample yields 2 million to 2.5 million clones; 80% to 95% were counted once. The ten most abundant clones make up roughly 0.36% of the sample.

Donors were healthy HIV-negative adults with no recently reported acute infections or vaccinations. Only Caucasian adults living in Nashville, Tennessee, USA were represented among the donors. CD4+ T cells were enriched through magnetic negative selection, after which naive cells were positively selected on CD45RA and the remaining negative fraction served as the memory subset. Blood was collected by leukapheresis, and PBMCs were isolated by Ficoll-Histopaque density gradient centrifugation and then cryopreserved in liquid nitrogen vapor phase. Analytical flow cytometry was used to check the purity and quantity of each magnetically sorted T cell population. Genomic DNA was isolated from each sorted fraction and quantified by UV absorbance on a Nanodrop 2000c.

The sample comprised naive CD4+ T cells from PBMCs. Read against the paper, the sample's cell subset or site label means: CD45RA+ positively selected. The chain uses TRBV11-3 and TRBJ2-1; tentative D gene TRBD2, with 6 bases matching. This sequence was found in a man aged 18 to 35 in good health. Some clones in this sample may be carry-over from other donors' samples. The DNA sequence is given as TGTGCCAGCAGCTTTTGGAGGGGTGAGCAGTTCTTC. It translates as CASSFWRGEQFF.